This TCR beta chain appears in the sequencing data of a study of glioma-infiltrating T cells. The iRepertoire nested amplicon-rescue multiplex PCR amplified TCR alpha and beta CDR3s from RNA. One-step reverse transcription and amplification started from about 100-400 ng of tissue mRNA or PBMC total RNA. In TCRdb, the multiplex PCR reads were re-called with MiXCR into one record per CDR3 protein. The profile shows roughly 350,000 distinct CDR3 sequences, around 45% of them singletons. A word on this clonotype: Sequence at one end of the junction differs from germline and may be a read error.

Germline loops: CDR1 MNHEY, CDR2 SMNVEV (reference sequence). There are 15 residues in the CDR3. What was sequenced was glioma tissue, nonneoplastic brain tissue, or PBMCs (not recorded which). The chain carries TRBV27 and TRBJ2-2; D tentatively fits TRBD1 or TRBD2 (7 bases each). This TCR came from a human donor with low-grade glioma or glioblastoma, undergoing nonglioma brain surgery, or in good health (not recorded which). This CDR3 is CASSSAAGGGGEPFF. Here the CDR3 DNA reads TGTGCCAGCAGTTCCGCGGCAGGGGGGGGCGGGGAGCCGTTTTTT.